Presented here are 14 T cell receptor beta chains from one specimen sequenced in a study of low-dose radiotherapy and immunotherapy resistance in tumors. Priming of first-strand cDNA relied on TRAV- and TRBV-specific primers (covering alpha and beta chains). The PCR that amplified TCRs ran for around 21 cycles, relying on a constant-region primer and a V-primer adapter. TCRdb reprocessed the reads with MiXCR, giving one entry per CDR3 protein. The table lists approximately 45,000 distinct CDR3 sequences, 25% to 30% of them singletons, with about 9.5% in the top ten. Time point defined: after trial treatment. The treatment was: LDRT plus nivolumab, ipilimumab, low-dose cyclophosphamide and aspirin (RACIN trial). Material: PBMCs, obtained after low-dose radiotherapy plus immunotherapy. Receptors originate from a male donor with prostate cancer.

The chain employs TRBV5-1 and TRBJ2-2, with 10 bases identical to TRBD2. This CDR3 has 17 residues. CDR1 and CDR2 (germline): SGHRS, YFSETQ. V shed 1 base, J shed 2 bases, and the junction held 5 bases outside the gene matches. The CDR3 DNA follows: TGCGCCAGCAGCTTGCAGGGACTAGCGACCAACACCGGGGAGCTGTTTTTT. Protein sequence: CASSLQGLATNTGELFF. Full variable domain (missing parts from reference TRBV5-1 and TRBJ2-2): KAGVTQTPRYLIKTRGQQVTLSCSPISGHRSVSWYQQTPGQGLQFLFEYFSETQRNKGNFPGRFSGRQFSNSRSEMNVSTLELGDSALYLCASSLQGLATNTGELFFGEGSRLTVL.

The V and J genes are TRBV28 and TRBJ2-3; 9 positions match TRBD2. The CDR3 sequence is 13 residues long. V lost 7 bases, J lost 6 bases, and 5 bases stayed unmatched. Germline V lookup: CDR1 MDHEN, CDR2 SYDVKM. DNA for the CDR3: TGTGCCAGCATCTCTAGCGGGACCGATACGCAGTATTTT. Translated, it gives CASISSGTDTQYF.

V and J are TRBV5-5 and TRBJ2-1; the D call may be TRBD1 or TRBD2 (5 bases each). Germline loops: CDR1 SGHKS, CDR2 YYEKEE (reference sequence). The CDR3 is made up of 12 amino acids. V lost 1 base, J lost 9 bases, and 8 bases lay in between. CDR3 protein: CASSLLGTEQFF. The CDR3 DNA reads TGTGCCAGCAGCTTGCTAGGGACTGAGCAGTTCTTC.

The sample holds many counts of this clonotype. The V and J genes are TRBV19 and TRBJ2-2; possibly TRBD2 for D (6 bases). V dropped 3 bases and J dropped 0 bases, with 14 bases sitting between them. From germline, CDR1 is LNHDA and CDR2 SQIVND (reference sequence). The CDR3 has 17 residues. DNA for the CDR3: TGTGCCAGTAGTATTCTGGCGGGACCTGCGAACACCGGGGAGCTGTTTTTT. Its translation is CASSILAGPANTGELFF.

The V gene is TRBV9, the J gene TRBJ2-7; weak D call: TRBD2 (5 bases). V lost 3 bases to trimming and J lost 3 bases, with 13 bases between them. Germline CDR1 is SGDLS and CDR2 is YYNGEE. The CDR3 runs 14 residues. CDR3 protein: CASSADEGFYEQYF. The CDR3 DNA reads as TGTGCCAGCAGCGCAGATGAGGGTTTCTACGAGCAGTACTTC.

This clonotype has at least ten counts. The J gene is TRBJ2-4, the V gene TRBV30; possibly TRBD1 for D (7 bases). Germline CDR1 and CDR2: GTSNPN and SVGIG (reference sequence). This CDR3 region has 16 residues. V lost 3 bases to trimming and J lost 0 bases, with 15 bases between them. DNA of the CDR3: TGTGCCTGGAGCACGGGGGACAGTCTAGCCAAAAACATTCAGTACTTC. Amino acid sequence: CAWSTGDSLAKNIQYF. The whole variable domain, filled in from reference TRBV30 and TRBJ2-4, reads SQTIHQWPATLVQPVGSPLSLECTVEGTSNPNLYWYRQAAGRGLQLLFYSVGIGQISSEVPQNLSASRPQDRQFILSSKKLLLSDSGFYLCAWSTGDSLAKNIQYFGAGTRLSVL.

This clonotype has at least ten counts. This rearrangement joins TRBV7-2 to TRBJ2-1; the match to TRBD2 covers 13 bases. The CDR3 loop spans 16 amino acids. CDR1 is SGHTA and CDR2 is FQGNSA in the germline V gene. V gave up 2 bases and J gave up 10 bases; unmatched junction bases: 8. The CDR3 bases are TGTGCCAGCAGCTTACCAGGGACTAGCGGGGCGAGAGAGCAGTTCTTC. Protein sequence: CASSLPGTSGAREQFF.

V gene TRBV5-1 combines with J gene TRBJ2-1; 8 nucleotides line up with TRBD1. CDR3 length: 15 residues. The germline V gene has CDR1 SGHRS and CDR2 YFSETQ. Trimming took 3 bases from V and 1 from J; bases not matched to a gene: 3. In DNA form, the CDR3 reads TGCGCCAGCAGCTCACAGGGGGGATCCTACAATGAGCAGTTCTTC. It codes for CASSSQGGSYNEQFF.

This clonotype was counted ten times or more. The chain carries TRBV2 and TRBJ2-3, with 13 positions matching TRBD2. Germline lookup yields CDR1 SNHLY and CDR2 FYNNEI. The CDR3 totals 21 residues. J gave up 0 bases and V 3 bases, and 15 bases lay outside the gene matches. The CDR3 spells CASSELIPGLAGTGSTDTQYF. The DNA of the CDR3 is TGTGCCAGCAGTGAGCTGATACCGGGACTAGCGGGAACCGGCAGCACAGATACGCAGTATTTT.

The count of this clonotype is one. A single base is all that separates this from a far larger clone, so a read error is likely. The chain carries TRBV6-2 or TRBV6-3 and TRBJ1-6; no clear D. The V end was cut by 8 bases, the J end by 10 bases, with 18 bases between. This CDR3 comprises 14 residues. The germline gives CDR1 MNHEY, CDR2 SVGEGT. CDR3 residues: CASRVQAIKSPLHF. Written as DNA, the CDR3 is TGTGCCAGCCGGGTGCAGGCTATAAAATCACCCCTCCACTTT.

Ten or more counts support this clonotype. This sequence joins TRBV2 and TRBJ1-1; TRBD1 might be the D (5 bases). This CDR3 is 15 amino acids long. The V gene's germline CDR1 is SNHLY and CDR2 FYNNEI. V lost 2 bases and J lost 2, with 12 bases in between. Written as DNA, the CDR3 is TGTGCCAGCAGTGAAACTAAGACAGCCAACACTGAAGCTTTCTTT. This sequence encodes CASSETKTANTEAFF.

The rearrangement uses TRBV28 and TRBJ2-3; 8 bases line up with TRBD2. The CDR3 is 15 residues long. V lost 1 base, J lost 6 bases, and 6 bases stayed unmatched. Germline assignment: CDR1 MDHEN and CDR2 SYDVKM. The CDR3 reads CASSLYATSDDTQYF. The CDR3 bases are TGTGCCAGCAGTTTATACGCGACTAGCGATGATACGCAGTATTTT.

By proportion, this clonotype is medium-sized. The chain combines TRBV11-2 with TRBJ2-1; D is unresolved. CDR1 and CDR2 (germline): SGHAT, FQNNGV. The CDR3 runs to 13 residues. V was trimmed by 1 base and J by 14 bases, leaving 15 bases between them. This CDR3 is CASSLAGPREKFF. CDR3 DNA sequence: TGTGCCAGCAGCTTAGCCGGGCCAAGGGAAAAGTTCTTC. Supplemented by reference TRBV11-2 and TRBJ2-1, the full variable domain reads EAGVAQSPRYKIIEKRQSVAFWCNPISGHATLYWYQQILGQGPKLLIQFQNNGVVDDSQLPKDRFSAERLKGVDSTLKIQPAKLEDSAVYLCASSLAGPREKFFGPGTRLTVL.

The gene calls are TRBV28 and TRBJ2-7; no firm D call. V lost 2 bases and J 5 bases, leaving 16 bases between the germline ends. The CDR3 sequence is 15 residues long. Germline CDR1 is MDHEN and CDR2 is SYDVKM. The chain's CDR3 is CASSLRVASEDEQYF. The CDR3 DNA reads as TGTGCCAGCAGTTTAAGGGTTGCCTCCGAGGACGAGCAGTACTTC.